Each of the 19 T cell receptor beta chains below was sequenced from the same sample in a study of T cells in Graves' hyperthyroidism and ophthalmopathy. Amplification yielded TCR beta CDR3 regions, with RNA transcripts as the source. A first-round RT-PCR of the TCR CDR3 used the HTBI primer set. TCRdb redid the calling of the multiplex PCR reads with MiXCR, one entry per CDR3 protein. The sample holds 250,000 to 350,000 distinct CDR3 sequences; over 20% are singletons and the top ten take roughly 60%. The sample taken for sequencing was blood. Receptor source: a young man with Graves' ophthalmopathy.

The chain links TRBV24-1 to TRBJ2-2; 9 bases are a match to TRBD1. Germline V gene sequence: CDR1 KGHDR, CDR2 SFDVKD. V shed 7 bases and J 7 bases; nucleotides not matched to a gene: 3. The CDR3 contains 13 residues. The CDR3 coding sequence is TGTGCCACCAGACAGGGGGCGGTCGGGGAGCTGTTTTTT. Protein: CATRQGAVGELFF.

The CDR3 here is CSARRQGAGSPLHF. The CDR3 DNA is TGCAGTGCTAGGCGACAGGGGGCGGGTTCACCCCTCCACTTT. This chain joins TRBV20-1 and TRBJ1-6; 10 nucleotides line up with TRBD1. CDR1 is DFQATT and CDR2 is SNEGSKA in the germline V gene (reference sequence). The CDR3 consists of 14 residues. Germline trimming cut 3 bases from V and 9 bases from J; bases unmatched to any gene: 5.

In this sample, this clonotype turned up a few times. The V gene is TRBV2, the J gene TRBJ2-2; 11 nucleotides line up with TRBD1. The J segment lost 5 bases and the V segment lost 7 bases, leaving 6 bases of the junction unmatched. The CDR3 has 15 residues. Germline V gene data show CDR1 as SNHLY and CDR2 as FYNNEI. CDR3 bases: TGTGCCAGCAACCCTGGACAGGGGGCGACCGGGGAGCTGTTTTTT. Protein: CASNPGQGATGELFF.

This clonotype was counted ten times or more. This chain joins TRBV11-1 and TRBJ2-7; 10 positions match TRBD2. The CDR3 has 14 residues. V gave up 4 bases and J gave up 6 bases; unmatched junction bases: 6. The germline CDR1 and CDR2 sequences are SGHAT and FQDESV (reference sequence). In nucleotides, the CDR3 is TGTGCCAGCAGCTCCACTAGCGGGACCCCCGAGCAGTACTTC. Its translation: CASSSTSGTPEQYF.

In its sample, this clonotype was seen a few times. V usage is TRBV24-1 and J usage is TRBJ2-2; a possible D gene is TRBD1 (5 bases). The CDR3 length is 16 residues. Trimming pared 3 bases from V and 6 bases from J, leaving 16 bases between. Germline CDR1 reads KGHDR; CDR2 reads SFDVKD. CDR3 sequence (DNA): TGTGCCACCAGTGATGAGACAGTTTCGGTGTCCGGGGAGCTGTTTTTT. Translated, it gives CATSDETVSVSGELFF.

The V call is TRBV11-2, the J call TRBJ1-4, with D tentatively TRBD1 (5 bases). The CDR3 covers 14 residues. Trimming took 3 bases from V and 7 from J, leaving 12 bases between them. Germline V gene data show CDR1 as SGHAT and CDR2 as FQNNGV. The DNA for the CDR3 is TGTGCCAGCAGCTTGTCAGGGCCTGGTGAAAAACTGTTTTTT. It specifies CASSLSGPGEKLFF. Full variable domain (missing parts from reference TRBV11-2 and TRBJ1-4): EAGVAQSPRYKIIEKRQSVAFWCNPISGHATLYWYQQILGQGPKLLIQFQNNGVVDDSQLPKDRFSAERLKGVDSTLKIQPAKLEDSAVYLCASSLSGPGEKLFFGSGTQLSVL.

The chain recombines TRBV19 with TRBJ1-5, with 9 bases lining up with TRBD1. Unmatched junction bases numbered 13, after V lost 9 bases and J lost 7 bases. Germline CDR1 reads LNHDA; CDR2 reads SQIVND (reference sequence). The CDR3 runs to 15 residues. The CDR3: CASQRTGGGGQPQHF. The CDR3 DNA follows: TGTGCCAGCCAACGCACAGGGGGCGGGGGCCAGCCCCAGCATTTT.

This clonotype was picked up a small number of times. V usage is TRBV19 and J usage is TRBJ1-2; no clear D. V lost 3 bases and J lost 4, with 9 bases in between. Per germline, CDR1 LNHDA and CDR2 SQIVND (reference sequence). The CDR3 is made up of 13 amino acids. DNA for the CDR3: TGTGCCAGTAGTATCGGTGGAGTCTATGGCTACACCTTC. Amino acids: CASSIGGVYGYTF.

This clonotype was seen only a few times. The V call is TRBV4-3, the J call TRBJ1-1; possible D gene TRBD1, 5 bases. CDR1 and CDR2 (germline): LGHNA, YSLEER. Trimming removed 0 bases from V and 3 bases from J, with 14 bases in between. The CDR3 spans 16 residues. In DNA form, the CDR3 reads TGCGCCAGCAGCCAAGAAGGAAGAGGGACGTACACTGAAGCTTTCTTT. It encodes CASSQEGRGTYTEAFF.

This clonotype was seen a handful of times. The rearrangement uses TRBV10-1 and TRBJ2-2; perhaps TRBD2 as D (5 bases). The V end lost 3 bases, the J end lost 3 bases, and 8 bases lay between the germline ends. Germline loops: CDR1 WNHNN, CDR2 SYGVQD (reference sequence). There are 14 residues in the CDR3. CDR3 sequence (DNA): TGCGCCAGCAGTGACTACGGGGACACCGGGGAGCTGTTTTTT. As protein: CASSDYGDTGELFF.

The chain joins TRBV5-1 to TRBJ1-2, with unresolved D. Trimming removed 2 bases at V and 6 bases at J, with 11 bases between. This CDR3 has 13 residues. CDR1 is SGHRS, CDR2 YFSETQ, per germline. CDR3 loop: CASSFGNSDGYTF. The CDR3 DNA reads TGCGCCAGCAGCTTTGGAAATTCCGATGGCTACACCTTC.

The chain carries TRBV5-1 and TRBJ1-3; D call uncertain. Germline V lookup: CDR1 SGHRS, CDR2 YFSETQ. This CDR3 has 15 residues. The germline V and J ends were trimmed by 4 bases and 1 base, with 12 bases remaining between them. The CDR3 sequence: CASSPTGRSGNTIYF. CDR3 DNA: TGCGCCAGCAGCCCTACGGGGAGATCTGGAAACACCATATATTTT.

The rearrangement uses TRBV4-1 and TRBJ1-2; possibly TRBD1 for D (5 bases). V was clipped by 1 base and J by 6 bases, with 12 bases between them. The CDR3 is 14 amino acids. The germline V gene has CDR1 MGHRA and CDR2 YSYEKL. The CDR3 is CASSQVSGINGYTF. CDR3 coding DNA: TGCGCCAGCAGCCAAGTCTCAGGGATCAATGGCTACACCTTC.

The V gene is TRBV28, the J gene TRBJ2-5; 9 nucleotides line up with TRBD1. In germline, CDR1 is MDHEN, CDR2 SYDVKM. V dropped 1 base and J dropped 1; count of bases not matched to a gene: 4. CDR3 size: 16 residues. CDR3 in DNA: TGTGCCAGCAGTTTATACAGGGGGCAAATCCAAGAGACCCAGTACTTC. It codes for CASSLYRGQIQETQYF. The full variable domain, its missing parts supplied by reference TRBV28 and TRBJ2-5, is DVKVTQSSRYLVKRTGEKVFLECVQDMDHENMFWYRQDPGLGLRLIYFSYDVKMKEKGDIPEGYSVSREKKERFSLILESASTNQTSMYLCASSLYRGQIQETQYFGPGTRLLVL.

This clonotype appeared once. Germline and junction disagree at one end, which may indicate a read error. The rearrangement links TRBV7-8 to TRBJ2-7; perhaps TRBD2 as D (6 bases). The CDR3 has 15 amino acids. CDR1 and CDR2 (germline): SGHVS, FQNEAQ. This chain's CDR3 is CASSPNSGGYYERYF. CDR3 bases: TGTGCCAGCAGCCCTAATAGCGGAGGGTACTACGAGCGGTACTTC.

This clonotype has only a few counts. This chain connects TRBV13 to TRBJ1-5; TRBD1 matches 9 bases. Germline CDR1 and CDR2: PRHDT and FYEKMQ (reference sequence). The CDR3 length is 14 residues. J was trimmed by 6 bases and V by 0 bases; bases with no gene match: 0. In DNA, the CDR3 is TGTGCCAGCAGCTTAGGGACAGGGGGTCAGCCCCAGCATTTT. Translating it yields CASSLGTGGQPQHF.

CDR3 region: CASNPVDRQNTEAFF. CDR3 bases: TGTGCCAGCAATCCAGTGGATAGGCAAAACACTGAAGCTTTCTTT. The V gene is TRBV28, the J gene TRBJ1-1; D is uncertain. V was clipped by 7 bases and J by 2 bases, with 17 bases between them. Germline CDR1 reads MDHEN; CDR2 reads SYDVKM. The CDR3 has 15 amino acids.

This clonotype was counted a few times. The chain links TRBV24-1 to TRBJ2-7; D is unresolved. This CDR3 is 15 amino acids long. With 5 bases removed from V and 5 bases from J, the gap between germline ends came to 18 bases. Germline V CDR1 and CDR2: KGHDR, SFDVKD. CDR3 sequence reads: CATSGAYHAPHEQYF. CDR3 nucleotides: TGTGCCACCAGTGGTGCGTACCACGCGCCCCACGAGCAGTACTTC.

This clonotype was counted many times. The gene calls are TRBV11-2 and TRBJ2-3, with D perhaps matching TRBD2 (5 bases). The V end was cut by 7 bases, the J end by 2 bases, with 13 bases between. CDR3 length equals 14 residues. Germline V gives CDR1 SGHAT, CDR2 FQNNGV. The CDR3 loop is CASIRASHTDTQYF. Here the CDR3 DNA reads TGTGCCAGCATTCGGGCTAGCCACACAGATACGCAGTATTTT.